Presented here are 23 T cell receptor beta chains from one specimen sequenced in a study of T cells in localized non-small cell lung cancer (dated by TCRdb to between 2020 and 2021). The method was the immunoSEQ multiplex PCR assay. TCRdb took over this immuneACCESS table, retaining in-frame rearrangements with V and J assigned. Such tables are incomplete; in checked studies, under half of the missing clones stem from an unresolved V gene, and the remainder is unexplained. The sample profile shows around 91,000 clones; around 90% of them were found once. The ten largest clonotypes hold approximately 15% of the sample. The specimen was peripheral blood, collected before any cancer treatment. Every receptor here comes from a man between 40 and 70 years old with stage I squamous cell lung carcinoma.

V usage is TRBV6-5 and J usage is TRBJ1-4, with D hard to call. CDR1 and CDR2 (germline): MNHEY, SVGAGI. Trimming pared 0 bases from V and 5 bases from J, leaving 10 bases between. This CDR3 contains 15 residues. CDR3 bases: TGTGCCAGCAGTTACTCCACAGCCAGAAATGAAAAACTGTTTTTT. It specifies CASSYSTARNEKLFF.

The chain employs TRBV5-1 and TRBJ1-1; D is perhaps TRBD1 (5 bases). V was clipped by 6 bases and J by 1 base, with 31 bases between them. There are 20 residues in the CDR3. CDR1 is SGHRS and CDR2 is YFSETQ in the germline V gene. CDR3 DNA: TGCGCCAGCATGGTACAACCGACAACAGTTCAGGGAGGACGGAACACTGAAGCTTTCTTT. This gives the protein CASMVQPTTVQGGRNTEAFF.

The genes are TRBV7-8 and TRBJ1-1; 9 nucleotides align to TRBD1. Losses at the gene ends were 5 bases for V and 0 bases for J; bases not matched to a gene: 1. The germline CDR1 and CDR2 sequences are SGHVS and FQNEAQ. The CDR3 covers 14 residues. CDR3 sequence (DNA): TGTGCCAGCAGCAGGGACAGGGTGAACACTGAAGCTTTCTTT. It specifies CASSRDRVNTEAFF.

This chain joins TRBV7-3 and TRBJ2-7; 9 nucleotides agree with TRBD1. Germline trimming cut 5 bases from V and 9 bases from J; bases unmatched to any gene: 11. The CDR3 is 14 amino acids. CDR1 and CDR2 from the germline V gene are SGHTA and FQGTGA. The CDR3 here is CASSLWDRVTVQYF. As DNA, the CDR3 is TGTGCCAGCAGCCTGTGGGACAGGGTTACGGTGCAGTACTTC.

In its sample, this clone was seen once. The CDR3 sequence is CATSIRGGGETQYF. CDR3 bases: TGTGCCACCAGCATCCGCGGGGGTGGAGAGACCCAGTACTTC. The genes are TRBV15 and TRBJ2-5, with 7 bases fitting TRBD2. The germline gives CDR1 LNHNV, CDR2 YYDKDF (reference sequence). The CDR3 consists of 14 residues. V dropped 4 bases and J dropped 4; count of bases not matched to a gene: 6. Filled out from reference TRBV15 and TRBJ2-5, the complete variable domain reads DAMVIQNPRYQVTQFGKPVTLSCSQTLNHNVMYWYQQKSSQAPKLLFHYYDKDFNNEADTPDNFQSRRPNTSFCFLDIRSPGLGDTAMYLCATSIRGGGETQYFGPGTRLLVL.

V usage is TRBV19 and J usage is TRBJ1-5; D remains unclear. The CDR3 is made up of 14 amino acids. V was cut by 10 bases and J by 2 bases, with 15 bases left in between. Germline CDR1 and CDR2: LNHDA and SQIVND (reference sequence). CDR3 residues: CAISEVGGNQPQHF. The CDR3 DNA reads TGTGCCATCTCAGAGGTCGGTGGCAATCAGCCCCAGCATTTT. Drawing the rest from reference TRBV19 and TRBJ1-5, the complete variable domain is DGGITQSPKYLFRKEGQNVTLSCEQNLNHDAMYWYRQDPGQGLRLIYYSQIVNDFQKGDIAEGYSVSREKKESFPLTVTSAQKNPTAFYLCAISEVGGNQPQHFGDGTRLSIL.

In regard to this clone: Other DNA sequences of this sample code for an identical CDR3. V is TRBV14 and J is TRBJ1-2, with unresolved D. This CDR3 has 13 amino acids. Trimming removed 1 base from V and 4 bases from J, with 7 bases in between. Germline V gene data show CDR1 as SGHDN and CDR2 as FVKESK. CDR3 DNA sequence: TGTGCCAGCAGCCAAGGACATTTCTATGGCTACACCTTC. Translation: CASSQGHFYGYTF.

This clone was recorded once. The rearrangement links TRBV5-8 to TRBJ2-4; TRBD2 is a possible D gene (6 bases). Germline assignment: CDR1 SGHTS and CDR2 YDEGEE. The CDR3 runs 16 residues. V lost 4 bases, J lost 0 bases, and 14 bases lay in between. CDR3 in DNA: TGTGCCAGCAGCGCGGGACGGGAGTTAGCCAAAAACATTCAGTACTTC. Translating gives CASSAGRELAKNIQYF.

This chain joins TRBV2 and TRBJ2-1; TRBD1 agrees at 7 bases. CDR3 length: 14 amino acids. CDR1 and CDR2 from the germline V gene are SNHLY and FYNNEI. With V trimmed by 6 bases and J by 3 bases, 5 bases remained unmatched. CDR3 coding DNA: TGTGCCAGCAGGACGGACAGGATCTACAATGAGCAGTTCTTC. This sequence encodes CASRTDRIYNEQFF.

The chain uses TRBV19 and TRBJ2-2, with TRBD1 as a possible D gene (6 bases). Trimming took 10 bases from V and 4 from J, leaving 19 bases between them. Germline V gene data show CDR1 as LNHDA and CDR2 as SQIVND (reference sequence). The CDR3 is 15 amino acids. CDR3 region: CATIQGNRGTGELFF. In nucleotides, the CDR3 is TGTGCCACGATACAGGGAAATCGGGGCACCGGGGAGCTGTTTTTT. The variable domain in full, with the rest retrieved from reference TRBV19 and TRBJ2-2, is DGGITQSPKYLFRKEGQNVTLSCEQNLNHDAMYWYRQDPGQGLRLIYYSQIVNDFQKGDIAEGYSVSREKKESFPLTVTSAQKNPTAFYLCATIQGNRGTGELFFGEGSRLTVL.

This chain links TRBV27 with TRBJ2-2; 7 positions match TRBD1. Germline values: CDR1 MNHEY, CDR2 SMNVEV (reference sequence). This CDR3 region has 15 residues. The V segment lost 3 bases and the J segment 5 bases; nucleotides outside the gene matches: 6. The CDR3 here is CASSFQGGPTGELFF. In nucleotides, the CDR3 is TGTGCCAGCAGTTTCCAAGGGGGCCCAACCGGGGAGCTGTTTTTT.

The chain joins TRBV2 to TRBJ2-7; perhaps TRBD1 as D (6 bases). CDR3 length: 12 amino acids. Deletions cut 4 bases from V and 8 bases from J, with 12 bases between. The germline CDR1 and CDR2 sequences are SNHLY and FYNNEI. CDR3 amino acids: CASSAVQGKQYF. For the CDR3, the DNA is TGTGCCAGCAGTGCGGTACAGGGAAAGCAGTACTTC.

The rearrangement links TRBV4-1 to TRBJ1-4; D call uncertain. From germline, CDR1 is MGHRA and CDR2 YSYEKL. The V end was cut by 1 base, the J end by 7 bases, with 16 bases between. CDR3 size: 16 residues. This CDR3 reads CASSQVRTQNGEKLFF. The DNA for the CDR3 is TGCGCCAGCAGCCAAGTAAGGACCCAGAACGGTGAAAAACTGTTTTTT.

A few counts support this clone. V and J are TRBV9 and TRBJ1-1; tentative D call: TRBD1 (6 bases). V was trimmed by 4 bases and J by 0 bases, leaving 10 bases between them. Germline CDR1 and CDR2: SGDLS and YYNGEE. The CDR3 totals 14 residues. The CDR3 region has the DNA TGTGCCAGCAGCCCAAACAGGGTGAACACTGAAGCTTTCTTT. It yields the protein CASSPNRVNTEAFF.

This chain uses TRBV10-3 with TRBJ1-5, with D possibly TRBD1 on 6 matching bases. The CDR3 is 15 residues long. The germline CDR1 and CDR2 sequences are ENHRY and SYGVKD. V dropped 1 base and J dropped 1 base, with 8 bases sitting between them. CDR3 bases: TGTGCCATCAGTGAGTACAGGGACAGCAATCAGCCCCAGCATTTT. This codes for CAISEYRDSNQPQHF.

The chain carries TRBV15 and TRBJ1-6; D is undetermined. This CDR3 is built from 14 residues. CDR1 LNHNV and CDR2 YYDKDF come from the germline V gene (reference sequence). Between the trimmed V and J ends, which lost 0 bases and 5 bases, there was a span of 5 bases. CDR3 coding DNA: TGTGCCACCAGCAGAGATGAAGATAATTCACCCCTCCACTTT. It is translated as CATSRDEDNSPLHF.

The V gene is TRBV15, the J gene TRBJ1-2; weak D call: TRBD1 (6 bases). CDR1 is LNHNV and CDR2 is YYDKDF in the germline V gene (reference sequence). V gave up 3 bases and J gave up 4 bases, with 12 bases separating them. CDR3 size: 14 residues. CDR3 DNA sequence: TGTGCCACCAGCAGCTGGCAGGGGAGCTATGGCTACACCTTC. Translating it yields CATSSWQGSYGYTF.

The sample holds one count of this clone. The rearrangement links TRBV11-2 to TRBJ2-5, with TRBD1 matching over 7 bases. V was clipped by 6 bases and J by 2 bases; unmatched bases: 6. Germline V CDR1 and CDR2: SGHAT, FQNNGV. The CDR3 contains 14 residues. DNA of the CDR3: TGTGCCAGCAGTCATGGACAGGTACAAGAGACCCAGTACTTC. This sequence encodes CASSHGQVQETQYF.

V and J are TRBV5-1 and TRBJ1-4; D gene uncertain. Trimming left V 0 bases short and J 4 bases short, with 10 bases between. There are 15 residues in the CDR3. The germline V gene encodes CDR1 SGHRS and CDR2 YFSETQ. CDR3 DNA sequence: TGCGCCAGCAGCTTGGGAGTGTCATTTAATGAAAAACTGTTTTTT. Translated, it gives CASSLGVSFNEKLFF.

DNA for the CDR3: TGTGCCAGCAGCCGGGACAGGAGCTCTGGAAACACCATATATTTT. Translation gives CASSRDRSSGNTIYF. The rearrangement joins TRBV5-4 to TRBJ1-3; TRBD1 matches at 8 bases. CDR3 size: 15 residues. Germline V CDR1 and CDR2: SGHNT, YYREEE (reference sequence). The V and J ends lost 4 bases and 0 bases, in that order; junction bases with no gene match: 3.

This clone was seen more than once but under ten times. The gene calls are TRBV5-5 and TRBJ1-6, with D uncertain. Germline V gene data show CDR1 as SGHKS and CDR2 as YYEKEE (reference sequence). The CDR3 covers 15 residues. V gave up 1 base and J gave up 8 bases, with 13 bases separating them. The CDR3, as DNA: TGTGCCAGCAGCTTGTCGGCCCCGGGAGATTCACCCCTCCACTTT. Translation gives CASSLSAPGDSPLHF.

This clone came up once. The J gene is TRBJ1-5, the V gene TRBV7-9, with D tentatively TRBD1 (5 bases). The ends were cut back, 6 bases at V and 5 bases at J, with 17 bases in the middle. This CDR3 is 15 amino acids long. CDR1 SEHNR and CDR2 FQNEAQ come from the germline V gene (reference sequence). The CDR3 DNA reads as TGTGCCAGCAGTCGAACAGGTGTATACCATCAGCCCCAGCATTTT. Encoded protein: CASSRTGVYHQPQHF.

V is TRBV15 and J is TRBJ1-2; D perhaps matches TRBD1 (6 bases). CDR1 is LNHNV and CDR2 is YYDKDF in the germline V gene (reference sequence). This CDR3 spans 13 amino acids. Trimming took 3 bases from V and 8 from J, leaving 13 bases between them. CDR3 loop: CATSSDLRGGYTF. CDR3 DNA: TGTGCCACCAGCAGTGACCTCAGGGGAGGCTACACCTTC.